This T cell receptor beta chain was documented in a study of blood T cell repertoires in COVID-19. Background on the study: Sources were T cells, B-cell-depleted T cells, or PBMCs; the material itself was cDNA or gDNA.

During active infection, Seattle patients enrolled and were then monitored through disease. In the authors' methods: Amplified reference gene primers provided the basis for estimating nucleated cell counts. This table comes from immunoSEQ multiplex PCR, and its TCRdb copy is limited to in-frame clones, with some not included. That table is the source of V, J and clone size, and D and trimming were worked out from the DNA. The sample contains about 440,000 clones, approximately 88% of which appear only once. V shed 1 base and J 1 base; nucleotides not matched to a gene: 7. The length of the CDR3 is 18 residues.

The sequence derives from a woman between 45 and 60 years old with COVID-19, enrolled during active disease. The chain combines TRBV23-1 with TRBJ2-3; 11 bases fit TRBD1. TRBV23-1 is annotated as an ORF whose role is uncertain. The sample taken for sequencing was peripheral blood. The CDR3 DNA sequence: TGCGCCAGCAGTCAATTGGAGGACAGGGGGCCCGGCACAGATACGCAGTATTTT. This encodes CASSQLEDRGPGTDTQYF.